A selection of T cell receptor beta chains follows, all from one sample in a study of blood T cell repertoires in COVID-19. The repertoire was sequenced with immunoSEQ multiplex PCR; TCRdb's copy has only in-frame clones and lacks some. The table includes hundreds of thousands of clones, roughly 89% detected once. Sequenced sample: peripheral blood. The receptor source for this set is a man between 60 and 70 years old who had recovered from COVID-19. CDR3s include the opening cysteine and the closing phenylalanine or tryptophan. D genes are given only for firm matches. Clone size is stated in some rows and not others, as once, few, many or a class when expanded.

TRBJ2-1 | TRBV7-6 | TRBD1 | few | CASSSLRTGGNEQFF | TGTGCCAGCAGCAGCTTAAGGACAGGGGGCAATGAGCAGTTCTTC
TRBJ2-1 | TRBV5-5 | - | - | CASTELTGPYNEQFF | TGTGCCAGCACCGAACTAACAGGACCTTACAATGAGCAGTTCTTC
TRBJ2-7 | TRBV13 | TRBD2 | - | CASSSGLAGGRAYEQYF | TGTGCCAGCAGCTCGGGACTAGCGGGGGGGAGAGCCTACGAGCAGTACTTC
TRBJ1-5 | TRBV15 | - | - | CATSRERGGLGQPQHF | TGTGCCACCAGCAGAGAGAGGGGGGGGTTGGGTCAGCCCCAGCATTTT
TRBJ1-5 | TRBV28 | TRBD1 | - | CATEGQRFFGNQPQHF | TGTGCCACTGAGGGACAGAGATTTTTTGGCAATCAGCCCCAGCATTTT
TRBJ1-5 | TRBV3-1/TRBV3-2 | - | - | CASSQDYSGQPQHF | TGTGCCAGCAGCCAAGATTATTCAGGACAGCCCCAGCATTTT
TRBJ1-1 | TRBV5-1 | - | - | CASSLEPNYGATEAFF | TGCGCCAGCAGCTTGGAGCCTAACTATGGGGCCACTGAAGCTTTCTTT
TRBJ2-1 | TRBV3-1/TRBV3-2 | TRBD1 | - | CASSQVGTGIDNEQFF | TGTGCCAGCAGCCAAGTGGGGACAGGAATTGACAATGAGCAGTTCTTC
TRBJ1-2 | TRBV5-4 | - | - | CASSFGGGTSGYTF | TGTGCCAGCAGCTTTGGGGGTGGGACATCGGGCTACACCTTC
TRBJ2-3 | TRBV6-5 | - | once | CASSYSAGGGLDTQYF | TGTGCCAGCAGTTACTCGGCTGGGGGGGGGCTGGATACGCAGTATTTT
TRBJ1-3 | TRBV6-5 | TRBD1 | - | CASRYYRGDTIYF | TGTGCCAGCAGATATTACAGGGGGGACACCATATATTTT
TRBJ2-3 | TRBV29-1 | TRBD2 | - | CSVEGLAGGSTDTQYF | TGCAGCGTTGAGGGACTAGCGGGAGGGAGCACAGATACGCAGTATTTT
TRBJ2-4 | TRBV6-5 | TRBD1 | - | CASSPDREDGRYF | TGTGCCAGCAGCCCGGACAGGGAGGATGGCAGATACTTC
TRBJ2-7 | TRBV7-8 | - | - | CASSLLQNYEQYF | TGTGCCAGCAGCTTATTACAGAACTACGAGCAGTACTTC
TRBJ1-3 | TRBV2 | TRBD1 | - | CASTPRDRGNTIYF | TGTGCCAGCACTCCACGGGACAGAGGAAACACCATATATTTT
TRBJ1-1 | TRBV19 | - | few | CASSLQGSRTEAFF | TGTGCCAGTAGCCTACAGGGATCGCGCACTGAAGCTTTCTTT
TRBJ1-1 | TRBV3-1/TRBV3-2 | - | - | CASSLSTLGAFF | TGTGCCAGCAGCCTTAGCACCCTTGGGGCTTTCTTT
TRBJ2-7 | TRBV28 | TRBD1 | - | CASSKGTGYRYEQYF | TGTGCCAGCAGCAAGGGGACAGGGTATAGATACGAGCAGTACTTC
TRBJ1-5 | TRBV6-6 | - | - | CASKSWEKPQHF | TGTGCCAGCAAAAGTTGGGAGAAGCCCCAGCATTTT
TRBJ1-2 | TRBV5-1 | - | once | CASSQGRGGGYTF | TGCGCCAGCAGCCAAGGGAGGGGAGGTGGCTACACCTTC
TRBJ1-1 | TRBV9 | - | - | CASSVQGMGTEAFF | TGTGCCAGCAGCGTACAGGGGATGGGAACTGAAGCTTTCTTT
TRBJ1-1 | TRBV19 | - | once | CASSNTGRDTEAFF | TGTGCCAGTAGTAACACAGGGCGAGACACTGAAGCTTTCTTT
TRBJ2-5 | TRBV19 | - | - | CASSMVTAVTQYF | TGTGCCAGTAGTATGGTGACAGCAGTGACCCAGTACTTC
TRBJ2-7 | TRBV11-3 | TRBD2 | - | CASSLTSGSYEQYF | TGTGCCAGCAGCTTGACTAGCGGGAGCTACGAGCAGTACTTC
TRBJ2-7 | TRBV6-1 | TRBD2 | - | CASSDTGTTSYEQYF | TGTGCCAGCAGTGACACCGGGACTACCTCCTACGAGCAGTACTTC
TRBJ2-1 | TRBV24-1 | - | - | CATSDLGRGSLSSYNEQFF | TGTGCCACCAGTGATTTGGGAAGGGGGTCCCTCAGCTCCTACAATGAGCAGTTCTTC
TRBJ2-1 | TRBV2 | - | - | CASSLDSYNEQFF | TGTGCCAGCAGTTTAGACAGCTACAATGAGCAGTTCTTC
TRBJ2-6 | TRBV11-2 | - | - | CASSSMTISGANVLTF | TGTGCCAGCAGCTCAATGACTATCTCTGGGGCCAACGTCCTGACTTTC
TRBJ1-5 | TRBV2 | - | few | CAHSGSSNQPQHF | TGTGCCCACAGCGGGTCTAGCAATCAGCCCCAGCATTTT
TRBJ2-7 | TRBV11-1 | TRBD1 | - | CASSPRDRSPSYEQYF | TGTGCCAGCAGCCCCCGGGACAGGTCACCTTCCTACGAGCAGTACTTC
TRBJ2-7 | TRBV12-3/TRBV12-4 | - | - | CASMESYEQYF | TGTGCCAGTATGGAGAGCTACGAGCAGTACTTC
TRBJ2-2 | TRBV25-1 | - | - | CASSEFHRAVTGELFF | TGTGCCAGCAGTGAATTTCACAGGGCGGTCACCGGGGAGCTGTTTTTT
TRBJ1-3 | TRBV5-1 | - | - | CASSPRTAGNTIYF | TGCGCCAGCAGCCCGAGAACTGCTGGAAACACCATATATTTT
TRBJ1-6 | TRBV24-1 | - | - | CATSDLGSGGSYNSPLHF | TGTGCCACCAGTGACCTGGGCTCAGGAGGTTCCTATAATTCACCCCTCCACTTT
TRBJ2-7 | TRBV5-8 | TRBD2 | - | CASSRDYASSYEQYF | TGTGCCAGCAGCAGGGACTACGCGTCTTCCTACGAGCAGTACTTC
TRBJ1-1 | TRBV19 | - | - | CASSMEGRGTEAFF | TGTGCCAGTAGTATGGAGGGGCGGGGCACTGAAGCTTTCTTT
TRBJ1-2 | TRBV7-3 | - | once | CASSLRGLSQFLYGYTF | TGTGCCAGCAGCCTCAGGGGCCTTAGTCAATTTCTATATGGCTACACCTTC
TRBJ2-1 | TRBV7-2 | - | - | CASRTSTYNEQFF | TGTGCCAGCCGAACTAGTACCTACAATGAGCAGTTCTTC
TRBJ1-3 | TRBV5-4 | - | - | CASSLGQRSGNTIYF | TGTGCCAGCAGCCTAGGACAGCGCTCTGGAAACACCATATATTTT
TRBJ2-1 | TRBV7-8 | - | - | CASSLFGQPYNEQFF | TGTGCCAGCAGCTTATTTGGACAGCCTTACAATGAGCAGTTCTTC
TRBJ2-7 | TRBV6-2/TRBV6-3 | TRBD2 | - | CASSSGLVGEQYF | TGTGCCAGCAGTTCAGGACTAGTTGGCGAGCAGTACTTC
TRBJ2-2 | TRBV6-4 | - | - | CASSVVGGAGELFF | TGTGCCAGCAGTGTTGTAGGAGGAGCCGGGGAGCTGTTTTTT
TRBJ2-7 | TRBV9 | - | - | CASSPEGGQSYEQYF | TGTGCCAGCAGCCCCGAGGGGGGACAGTCCTACGAGCAGTACTTC
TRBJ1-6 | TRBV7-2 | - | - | CASGLDPGGNSPLHF | TGTGCCAGCGGTCTAGATCCGGGAGGGAATTCACCCCTCCACTTT
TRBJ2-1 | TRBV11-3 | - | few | CASSSNPIVSAEQFF | TGTGCCAGCAGCTCGAACCCTATAGTGTCCGCCGAGCAGTTCTTC
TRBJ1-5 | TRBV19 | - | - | CASSIEGLRGGHQPQHF | TGTGCCAGTAGTATAGAGGGCTTGAGGGGAGGTCATCAGCCCCAGCATTTT
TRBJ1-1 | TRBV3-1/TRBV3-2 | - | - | CASSQDPRDGGEAFF | TGTGCCAGCAGCCAAGATCCGCGGGATGGGGGTGAAGCTTTCTTT
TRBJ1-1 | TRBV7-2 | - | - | CASTRGGSMNTEAFF | TGTGCCAGCACCCGCGGGGGGAGCATGAACACTGAAGCTTTCTTT
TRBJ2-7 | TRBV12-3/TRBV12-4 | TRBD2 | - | CASSRGGIDEQYF | TGTGCCAGCAGCCGGGGGGGGATCGACGAGCAGTACTTC
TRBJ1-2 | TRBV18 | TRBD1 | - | CASSPGTGGDYGYTF | TGTGCCAGCTCACCTGGTACAGGGGGCGACTATGGCTACACCTTC
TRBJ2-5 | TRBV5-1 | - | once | CASSSLQETQYF | TGCGCCAGCAGCTCACTCCAAGAGACCCAGTACTTC
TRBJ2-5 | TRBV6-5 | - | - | CASKRGFRETQYF | TGTGCCTCCAAAAGGGGGTTCAGAGAGACCCAGTACTTC
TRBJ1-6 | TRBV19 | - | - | CASSMTSGLDSPLHF | TGTGCCAGTAGTATGACGAGCGGACTGGATTCACCCCTCCACTTT
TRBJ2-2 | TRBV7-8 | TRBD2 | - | CASSLGTSGSFSGELFF | TGTGCCAGCAGCTTAGGGACTAGCGGGAGTTTCTCCGGGGAGCTGTTTTTT